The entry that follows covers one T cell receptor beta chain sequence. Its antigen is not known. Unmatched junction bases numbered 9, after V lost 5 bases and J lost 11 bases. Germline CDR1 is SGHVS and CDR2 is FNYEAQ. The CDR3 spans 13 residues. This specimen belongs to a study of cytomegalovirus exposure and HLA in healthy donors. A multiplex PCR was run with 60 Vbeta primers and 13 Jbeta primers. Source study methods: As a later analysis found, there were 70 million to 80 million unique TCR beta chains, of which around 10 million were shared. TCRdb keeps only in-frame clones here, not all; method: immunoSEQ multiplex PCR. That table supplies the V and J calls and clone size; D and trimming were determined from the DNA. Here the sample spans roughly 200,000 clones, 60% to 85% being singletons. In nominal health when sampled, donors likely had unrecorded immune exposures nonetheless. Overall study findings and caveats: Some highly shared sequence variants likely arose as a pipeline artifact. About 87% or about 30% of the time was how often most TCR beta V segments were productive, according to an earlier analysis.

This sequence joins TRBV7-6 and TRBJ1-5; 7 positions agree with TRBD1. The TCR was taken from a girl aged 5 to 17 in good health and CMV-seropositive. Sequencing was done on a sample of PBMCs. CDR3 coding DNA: TGTGCCAGCAGCAAAGGGACAGTTTCAGCCCAGCATTTT. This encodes CASSKGTVSAQHF.